This paragraph covers one T cell receptor beta chain sequence. The PCR was carried out with 60 Vbeta primers and 13 Jbeta primers. Sequencing used immunoSEQ multiplex PCR; TCRdb keeps in-frame clones, though not all of them. There are some 130,000 clones in the sample; over 70% occur only once, and about 1.5% lies in the top ten. This sample was taken from a study of cytomegalovirus exposure and HLA in healthy donors. Germline assignment: CDR1 SGHAT and CDR2 FQNNGV. The V end lost 3 bases, the J end lost 3 bases, and 21 bases lay between the germline ends. CDR3 length: 17 residues. Source material: PBMCs. The V gene is TRBV11-2, the J gene TRBJ2-7; a weak D match, TRBD2 (6 bases). This TCR came from a young woman in good health and CMV-seronegative. The CDR3 DNA reads TGTGCCAGCAGCTTGGTCGTGTCGGCTAGCGAACACTACGAGCAGTACTTC. This encodes CASSLVVSASEHYEQYF. The variable domain in full, completed from reference TRBV11-2 and TRBJ2-7, reads EAGVAQSPRYKIIEKRQSVAFWCNPISGHATLYWYQQILGQGPKLLIQFQNNGVVDDSQLPKDRFSAERLKGVDSTLKIQPAKLEDSAVYLCASSLVVSASEHYEQYFGPGTRLTVT.